This entry describes one T cell receptor beta chain. This specimen comes from a study of blood T cell repertoires in COVID-19. Generated by immunoSEQ multiplex PCR, the TCRdb table keeps only in-frame clones and is missing some. The data contain 250,000 to 300,000 clones, about nine tenths of them singletons. V was clipped by 5 bases and J by 3 bases, with 10 bases between them. The germline V gene encodes CDR1 SEHNR and CDR2 FQNEAQ (reference sequence). The CDR3 runs to 13 residues. The V gene is TRBV7-9, the J gene TRBJ1-2; D unresolved. The TCR sequence derives from a woman in her twenties or thirties who had recovered from COVID-19. Sequencing input: PBMCs or T cells enriched from blood (not recorded which). CDR3 bases: TGTGCCAGCAGCGGGAGGGCAGACTATGGCTACACCTTC. Protein product: CASSGRADYGYTF.